This paragraph covers one TCR beta chain sequence. What it binds is not known. These data come from a study of vaccination effects on CD4 cells after COVID-19. Overall study findings and caveats: Marked clonal contraction of infection- and vaccine-induced clones was seen late after vaccination.

The assay was immunoSEQ multiplex PCR, and TCRdb's table has in-frame clones only and misses some. This repertoire shows more than 20,000 clones, approximately 64% found once; its top ten account for under 15%. Expansion with viral peptide pools was applied to antigen-specific CD4+ T cells by the ViraFEST assay prior to sequencing. The authors isolated CD4+ T cells after more than eight days of culture. Testing of the vaccine recipients showed negative nucleocapsid antibodies and no prior SARS-CoV-2 infection. IL-2 at about 10 IU/ml and peptides at 9.5 to 10 ug/ml were added to cultured PBMC, around 2.2 million per well. IL-2 medium supplanted half the medium on days 3 and 7. Trimming took 3 bases from V and 0 from J, leaving 9 bases between them. Looked up from germline, CDR1 is MNHEY and CDR2 is SMNVEV (reference sequence). This CDR3 is built from 14 residues.

The TCR originated in a human donor who received a COVID-19 vaccine. The V call is TRBV27, the J call TRBJ2-7; no reliable D call. The sequenced sample was CD4+ T cells from PBMCs cultured with HCoV-OC43 spike peptides, obtained before COVID-19 vaccination. Subset defined: HCoV-OC43 spike overlapping peptide pool stimulation. The CDR3 is CASSLSQTSYEQYF. The CDR3 bases are TGTGCCAGCAGTTTGAGTCAGACCTCCTACGAGCAGTACTTC.